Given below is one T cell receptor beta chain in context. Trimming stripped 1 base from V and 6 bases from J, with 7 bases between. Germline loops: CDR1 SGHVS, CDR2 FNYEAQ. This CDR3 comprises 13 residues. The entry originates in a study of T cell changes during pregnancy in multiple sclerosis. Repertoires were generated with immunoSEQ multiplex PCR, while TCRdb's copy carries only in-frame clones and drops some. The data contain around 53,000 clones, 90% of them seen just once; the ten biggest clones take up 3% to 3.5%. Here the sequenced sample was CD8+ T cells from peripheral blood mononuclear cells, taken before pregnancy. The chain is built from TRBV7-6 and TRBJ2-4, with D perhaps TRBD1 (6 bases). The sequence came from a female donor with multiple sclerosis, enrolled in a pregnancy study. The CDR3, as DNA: TGTGCCAGCAGCTTAGGAGGGGGAAACATTCAGTACTTC. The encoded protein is CASSLGGGNIQYF.